The rows below give T cell receptor beta chains drawn from one sample of a study of technical replicates of blood from several donors. Sequencing was performed with immunoSEQ multiplex PCR; in TCRdb, only in-frame clones are kept and a portion is missing. Here the sample spans tens of thousands of clones, about 91% being singletons. Input material: T cells isolated from PBMCs. The source is a human donor in good health. Some clones in this sample may be carry-over from other donors' samples. Each CDR3 is given with its conserved first and last residue.

V gene,CDR3 length,CDR3 protein
TRBV6-5,16,CASSSPRGTGIYEQYF
TRBV7-3,14,CASSSGGYPDTQYF
TRBV30,13,CAWSPKAAEKLFF
TRBV6-6,15,CASSYLSGGVLEQFF
TRBV18,13,CASSQGPKETQYF
TRBV29-1,14,CSVRLADHTGELFF
TRBV7-9,13,CASSLPWGAEAFF
TRBV2,15,CASSERGQPNEKLFF
TRBV6-1,16,CASSERRDFHTDTQYF
TRBV5-5,14,CASSPWDSYNEQFF
TRBV5-1,14,CASSLAGANQPQHF
TRBV18,15,CASSLGQGSNQPQHF
TRBV2,16,CATLGTVHSGANVLTF
TRBV30,14,CATNRGEGYNEQFF
TRBV30,15,CAWSVADRGSQPQHF
TRBV6-5,14,CASQLGGNYNEQFF
TRBV2,11,CASSVIDTQYF
TRBV30,14,CAWSVNAGPQKLFF
TRBV27,16,CASSFSAGETLYEQYF
TRBV25-1,12,CASTLSGYEQYF
TRBV27,15,CASSFAGTVRDIQYF
TRBV2,11,CASRRDQPQHF
TRBV30,15,CAWSGSSGSIYEQYF
TRBV27,14,CASSPLGHTGEQYF
TRBV7-2,12,CASSLGLAEQFF
TRBV6-5,12,CASSQPRGGYTF
TRBV27,15,CASSSPGTGDETQYF
TRBV15,18,CATSRGLAGGPSYNEQFF
TRBV19,12,CASSYRDQPQHF
TRBV27,17,CASSRRGRGLGDTEAFF
TRBV28,13,CAIQGPLNYGYTF
TRBV7-8,15,CASSGQGVAYNEQFF
TRBV9,13,CASSASGSGEQFF
TRBV11-2,16,CASSLRGGATGDTQYF
TRBV4-2,16,CASSQVPAGNTGELFF
TRBV2,15,CASSDLQGARNEQFF
TRBV15,17,CATSRGPDSEIRSPLHF
TRBV11-2,17,CASSGSGRAETYYEQYF
TRBV28,17,CASSQLAGGPGTDTQYF
TRBV29-1,13,CSAVPGTTYEQYF
TRBV28,15,CASSSQQRRNTEAFF
TRBV4-1,14,CASSQETGNQPQHF
TRBV7-6,15,CASSSRLDRDYGYTF
TRBV18,15,CASSPDYRGTDTQYF
TRBV29-1,13,CSEDRGDNQPQHF
TRBV7-2,17,CASRPRGRTSGWETQYF
TRBV5-1,14,CASSLEAGVNTIYF
TRBV30,14,CAWGRAGGPWEQYF
TRBV4-1,16,CASRFGQGAYNSPLHF
TRBV27,13,CASSYREPYGYTF
TRBV11-3,14,CASSLSQGTETQYF
TRBV19,16,CASSITFRTSSEKLFF
TRBV18,15,CASSLNGLAEETQYF
TRBV25-1,14,CASSGDTYTGELFF
TRBV20-1,11,CSATRGYGYTF
TRBV29-1,10,CSAFNTEAFF
TRBV19,13,CASSGTGGNTIYF